These 27 T cell receptor beta chains were all obtained from the same sample, sequenced in a study of regulatory T cells in long-lasting Graves disease. Noted time point: persistent/refractory GD, antithyroid drugs over 5 years with positive TRAb. Preparation of the TCR library used RNA extracted from PBMCs. Library construction for TCR beta used iRepertoire HTBI primers and Arm-PCR of CDR3 regions. TCRdb passed the multiplex PCR reads through MiXCR, listing each CDR3 protein once. The data show approximately 500,000 distinct CDR3 sequences, around a fifth seen once. Sequencing used peripheral blood mononuclear cells (PBMCs), obtained when the disease was refractory, from a patient treated with antithyroid drugs. The receptors derive from a female donor with Graves disease.

Only one count was recorded for this clonotype. The germline gene is not matched at one end of the junction; a read error may be the cause. The rearrangement uses TRBV29-1 and TRBJ2-2; D tentatively reads TRBD1 or TRBD2 (5 bases each). The CDR3 spans 12 residues. Germline assignment: CDR1 SQVTM and CDR2 ANQGSEA. The CDR3 protein is CCLGDFNGELFF. The CDR3 DNA is TGTTGTTTGGGGGATTTCAACGGGGAGCTGTTTTTT.

This rearrangement joins TRBV6-1 to TRBJ2-7, with TRBD1 as a possible D gene (6 bases). V was clipped by 3 bases and J by 0 bases, with 12 bases between them. CDR3 size: 15 residues. Germline V gene sequence: CDR1 MNHNS, CDR2 SASEGT. This chain's CDR3 is CASSDRGVSSYEQYF. Written as DNA, the CDR3 is TGTGCCAGCAGTGACAGGGGAGTAAGCTCCTACGAGCAGTACTTC.

This chain connects TRBV4-1 to TRBJ2-1, with 14 bases fitting TRBD2. The ends lost 1 base at V and 8 bases at J; junction bases unmatched: 7. The CDR3 is 17 amino acids. CDR1 MGHRA and CDR2 YSYEKL come from the germline V gene. The CDR3 DNA follows: TGCGCCAGCAGCCAAGGGACTAGCGGGGGGTTGATCCATGAGCAGTTCTTC. Amino acid sequence: CASSQGTSGGLIHEQFF.

This clonotype was seen just once. Here the CDR3 DNA reads TGCAGTGCTAGAGGAATTCGCGACAGTGGATACGAGCAGTACTTC. It codes for CSARGIRDSGYEQYF. This rearrangement joins TRBV20-1 to TRBJ2-7, with a tentative D call TRBD1 (5 bases). The CDR3 length is 15 residues. CDR1 is DFQATT and CDR2 is SNEGSKA in the germline V gene (reference sequence). Deletions cut 1 base from V and 4 bases from J, with 17 bases between.

Concerning this clonotype itself: A much larger clone sits a single nucleotide away, making a read error possible. Lacking the conserved final phenylalanine or tryptophan, this CDR3 likely reflects a read error. The rearrangement links TRBV10-3 to TRBJ2-7, with D maybe TRBD1 (5 bases). Trimming took 3 bases from V and 4 from J, leaving 19 bases between them. Germline V gene lookup returns CDR1 ENHRY and CDR2 SYGVKD. The CDR3 is made up of 16 amino acids. This CDR3 is CAISDSGALPIYEQYS. CDR3 sequence (DNA): TGTGCCATCAGTGATTCTGGGGCGCTACCGATATACGAGCAGTACTCC.

This rearrangement joins TRBV12-3 or TRBV12-4 to TRBJ2-3, with D tentatively TRBD1 (6 bases). The CDR3 sequence is 14 residues long. V lost 5 bases to trimming and J lost 0 bases, with 9 bases between them. DNA of the CDR3: TGTGCCAGCAGTCGACAGGCTAGCACAGATACGCAGTATTTT. It is translated as CASSRQASTDTQYF.

The V call is TRBV6-2 or TRBV6-3, the J call TRBJ1-1, with a possible D match to TRBD1 (5 bases). Germline CDR1 reads MNHEY; CDR2 reads SVGEGT. The CDR3 has 16 amino acids. V lost 0 bases and J lost 0, with 11 bases in between. CDR3 in amino acids: CASSYSPGVMNTEAFF. Written as DNA, the CDR3 is TGTGCCAGCAGTTACTCTCCGGGGGTGATGAACACTGAAGCTTTCTTT.

The CDR3 DNA reads TGTGCCAGCTCACGCCGGTCCAGGGACGAGCAGTACTTC. The encoded protein is CASSRRSRDEQYF. The V call is TRBV18, the J call TRBJ2-7; tentatively, D is TRBD1 (5 bases). Germline CDR1 reads KGHSH; CDR2 reads LQKENI. V was shortened by 4 bases and J by 5 bases, with 12 bases between the two germline ends. The CDR3 has 13 residues.

At least ten counts were recorded for this clonotype. The chain has TRBV12-3 or TRBV12-4 and TRBJ1-2, with D uncertain. The CDR3 covers 12 residues. V lost 6 bases to trimming and J lost 8 bases, with 13 bases between them. This chain's CDR3 is CASSPLAWGYTF. The DNA of the CDR3 is TGTGCCAGCAGCCCCCTCGCCTGGGGCTACACCTTC.

This clonotype has only a few counts. This rearrangement joins TRBV24-1 to TRBJ2-2; 9 bases fit TRBD1. The length of the CDR3 is 16 residues. Germline CDR1 and CDR2: KGHDR and SFDVKD. V lost 1 base and J lost 3; bases outside the gene matches: 2. CDR3 residues: CATSDFRTGDTGELFF. CDR3 coding DNA: TGTGCCACCAGTGATTTCCGGACAGGGGACACCGGGGAGCTGTTTTTT.

This clonotype has only a few counts. The V call is TRBV28, the J call TRBJ2-1; TRBD2 is a possible D gene (6 bases). CDR1 and CDR2 (germline): MDHEN, SYDVKM. V was clipped by 5 bases and J by 8 bases, with 19 bases between them. The CDR3 sequence is 15 residues long. The CDR3 nucleotides are TGTGCCAGCAGTCCTACTAGCCCCGCCAGGCATGAGCAGTTCTTC. Translated: CASSPTSPARHEQFF.

Ten or more counts support this clonotype. J is TRBJ1-1 and V is TRBV12-3 or TRBV12-4; D call uncertain. This CDR3 is built from 13 residues. The V gene lost 2 bases and the J gene lost 7 bases, with 11 bases spanning the gap. The CDR3 DNA is TGTGCCAGCAGTTTAACGGTTCACGGTGAAGCTTTCTTT. Its translation is CASSLTVHGEAFF.

This clonotype showed up just a few times. V usage is TRBV20-1 and J usage is TRBJ2-4; D gene unclear. Trimming cost V 2 bases and J 2 bases, with 16 bases left between them. The CDR3 loop spans 16 amino acids. Germline-derived CDR1 and CDR2 are DFQATT and SNEGSKA (reference sequence). The CDR3 reads CSARPGHSIPKNIQYF. The CDR3 nucleotides are TGCAGTGCTAGACCGGGTCACTCGATTCCCAAAAACATTCAGTACTTC.

The chain carries TRBV19 and TRBJ1-1; weak D call: TRBD1 (5 bases). Trimming took off 7 bases at V and 1 base at J, with 22 bases between the two ends. Germline V gene sequence: CDR1 LNHDA, CDR2 SQIVND (reference sequence). There are 17 residues in the CDR3. The CDR3 DNA reads as TGTGCCAGTAACCCCGGGGAGGGGACGACGTGGAACACTGAAGCTTTCTTT. This translates into CASNPGEGTTWNTEAFF.

Only a few counts were recorded for this clonotype. CDR3 sequence (DNA): TGTGCCAGCAGAAGTCCAGAGATCACTGAAGCTTTCTTT. Translated: CASRSPEITEAFF. This chain uses TRBV28 with TRBJ1-1; D not resolved. This CDR3 spans 13 amino acids. CDR1 MDHEN and CDR2 SYDVKM come from the germline V gene. Trimming shortened V by 6 bases and J by 4 bases, and 12 bases separated the two germline ends.

In this sample, this clonotype turned up many times. This chain uses TRBV2 with TRBJ2-7; D possibly corresponds to TRBD1 (6 bases). Per the germline V gene, CDR1 is SNHLY and CDR2 is FYNNEI. The length of the CDR3 is 16 residues. Trimming removed 2 bases at V and 3 bases at J, with 17 bases between. The chain's CDR3 is CASSESASGAFYEQYF. For the CDR3, the DNA is TGTGCCAGCAGTGAATCGGCCTCAGGGGCCTTCTACGAGCAGTACTTC.

This clonotype was observed many times. V and J are TRBV12-3 or TRBV12-4 and TRBJ1-2; 9 bases align to TRBD1. The CDR3 is 13 residues long. J gave up 11 bases and V 6 bases, and 10 bases lay outside the gene matches. The CDR3 DNA reads TGTGCCAGCAGGCAATTGGACAGGGGCTGGTACACCTTC. Residues: CASRQLDRGWYTF.

This sequence joins TRBV5-4 and TRBJ2-5, with 13 bases that match TRBD2. Trimming cost V 4 bases and J 2 bases; bases outside gene matches: 5. Per the germline V gene, CDR1 is SGHNT and CDR2 is YYREEE (reference sequence). CDR3 length: 16 amino acids. CDR3 residues: CASSGRLAGGQETQYF. The CDR3 bases are TGTGCCAGCAGCGGTAGACTAGCGGGGGGTCAAGAGACCCAGTACTTC.

This clonotype was found a few times. At one boundary the junction diverges from the germline segment, which might be a read error. CDR3 in amino acids: CALGGDLF. The CDR3 bases are TGTGCCCTGGGGGGCGATCTCTTT. J is TRBJ1-6 and V is TRBV7-9; D may be TRBD1 (6 bases). Germline loops: CDR1 SEHNR, CDR2 FQNEAQ (reference sequence). CDR3 length: 8 residues. The full variable domain, its missing parts supplied by reference TRBV7-9 and TRBJ1-6, is DTGVSQNPRHKITKRGQNVTFRCDPISEHNRLYWYRQTLGQGPEFLTYFQNEAQLEKSRLLSDRFSAERPKGSFSTLEIQRTEQGDSAMYLCALGGDLFGNGTRLTVT.

This clonotype was counted ten times or more. The CDR3 bases are TGTGCCACCAGTGACCGTCCCGGGACAGGGTTGGAGACCCAGTACTTC. It translates to CATSDRPGTGLETQYF. V usage is TRBV24-1 and J usage is TRBJ2-5, with 9 bases lining up with TRBD1. The CDR3 covers 16 residues. Germline V gene sequence: CDR1 KGHDR, CDR2 SFDVKD. Trimming took 4 bases from V and 5 from J; bases not matched to a gene: 10.

The rearrangement uses TRBV5-1 and TRBJ2-7; 10 bases map to TRBD1. V lost 4 bases, J lost 5 bases, and 12 bases stayed unmatched. CDR1 is SGHRS, CDR2 YFSETQ, per germline. This CDR3 is 16 amino acids long. This CDR3 is CASSPDGTGDVDEQYF. The CDR3 DNA reads TGCGCCAGCAGCCCGGACGGGACAGGGGATGTTGACGAGCAGTACTTC.

Comments on this clonotype: Since a much larger clone is just one base distant, this may be a read error. The genes are TRBV6-1 and TRBJ1-5; the match to TRBD1 covers 8 bases. CDR3 size: 15 residues. Germline V gene sequence: CDR1 MNHNS, CDR2 SASEGT. For the CDR3, the DNA is TGTGCCATCGACAGGGGTCGTACTTCCTATCAGCTCCAGCATTTT. This codes for CAIDRGRTSYQLQHF.

The chain joins TRBV5-5 to TRBJ2-2; TRBD1 aligns across 9 bases. This CDR3 is built from 18 residues. The V gene end was trimmed by 0 bases and the J gene end by 3 bases; junction bases not matched to a gene: 9. CDR1 SGHKS and CDR2 YYEKEE come from the germline V gene (reference sequence). The CDR3: CASSLGTGTGFDTGELFF. The CDR3 DNA reads as TGTGCCAGCAGCTTGGGGACAGGGACAGGGTTTGACACCGGGGAGCTGTTTTTT. Filled out from reference TRBV5-5 and TRBJ2-2, the complete variable domain reads DAGVTQSPTHLIKTRGQQVTLRCSPISGHKSVSWYQQVLGQGPQFIFQYYEKEERGRGNFPDRFSARQFPNYSSELNVNALLLGDSALYLCASSLGTGTGFDTGELFFGEGSRLTVL.

This chain links TRBV20-1 with TRBJ1-4; a possible D gene is TRBD1 (6 bases). Trimming cost V 0 bases and J 5 bases, with 10 bases left between them. The CDR3 runs to 14 residues. Per germline, CDR1 DFQATT and CDR2 SNEGSKA (reference sequence). CDR3 amino acids: CSARDGRGNEKLFF. The CDR3, as DNA: TGCAGTGCTAGAGATGGCAGGGGAAATGAAAAACTGTTTTTT.

V gene TRBV6-9 combines with J gene TRBJ1-4; 11 nucleotides match TRBD1. This CDR3 region has 16 residues. Germline V gene data show CDR1 as MNHGY and CDR2 as SVAAGI. V lost 4 bases to trimming and J lost 8 bases; unmatched junction nucleotides: 9. For the CDR3, the DNA is TGTGCCAGCAGTTTCTTCCCGGGACAGGGGGGAGAAAAACTGTTTTTT. Translation: CASSFFPGQGGEKLFF.

A word on this clonotype: At one of its ends the junction is not consistent with the germline gene, which may arise from a read error. The chain combines TRBV7-9 with TRBJ2-2, with 7 bases identical to TRBD1. The germline V gene encodes CDR1 SEHNR and CDR2 FQNEAQ (reference sequence). The CDR3 covers 15 residues. Written as DNA, the CDR3 is TGTGCCAGCATCTTAGGGGGCAGTAACACCGGGGAGCTGTTTTTT. It yields the protein CASILGGSNTGELFF.

In regard to this clonotype: At one end the junction does not follow the germline gene, possibly because of a read error. The chain is built from TRBV4-1 and TRBJ2-5; D possibly corresponds to TRBD2 (6 bases). Germline V CDR1 and CDR2: MGHRA, YSYEKL. The length of the CDR3 is 17 residues. The CDR3 spells CASSQLLEGRKKETQCF. The CDR3 DNA is TGCGCCAGCAGCCAATTATTGGAGGGGCGAAAGAAAGAGACCCAGTGCTTC.